This paragraph reports one TCR beta chain. Its target is unknown. This entry is derived from a study of cytomegalovirus exposure and HLA in healthy donors. Looked up from germline, CDR1 is MGHRA and CDR2 is YSYEKL. With V trimmed by 1 base and J by 7 bases, 3 bases remained unmatched. The CDR3 runs to 15 residues. Generated by immunoSEQ multiplex PCR, the TCRdb table keeps only in-frame clones and is missing some. Here the sample spans 150,000 to 200,000 clones, around 92% being singletons. General study findings and limits: Clusters of TCRs from the first cohort tended to co-occur in the approximately 120 validation repertoires (as a later analysis found). The study listed roughly 160 cytomegalovirus-associated TCR beta chains.

The sequenced sample was PBMCs. This sequence joins TRBV4-1 and TRBJ2-2; 10 bases align to TRBD1. The sequence was collected from a man younger than 30 in good health and CMV-seropositive. In DNA form, the CDR3 reads TGCGCCAGCAGCCAAGGACAGGGGGCGATCGGGGAGCTGTTTTTT. Amino acids: CASSQGQGAIGELFF.